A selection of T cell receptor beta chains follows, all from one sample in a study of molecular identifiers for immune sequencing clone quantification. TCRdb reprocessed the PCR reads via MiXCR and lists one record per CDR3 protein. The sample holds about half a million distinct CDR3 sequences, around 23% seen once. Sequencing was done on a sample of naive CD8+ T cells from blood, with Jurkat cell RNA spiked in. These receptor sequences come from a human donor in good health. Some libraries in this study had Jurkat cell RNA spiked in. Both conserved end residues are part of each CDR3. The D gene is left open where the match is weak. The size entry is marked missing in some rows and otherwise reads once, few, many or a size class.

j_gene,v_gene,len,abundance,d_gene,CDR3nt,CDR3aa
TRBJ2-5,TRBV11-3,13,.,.,TGTGCCAGCAGCTTGCGGTACTCAGAGACCCAGTACTTC,CASSLRYSETQYF
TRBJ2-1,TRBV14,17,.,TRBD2,TGTGCCAGCAGCCAAGGCCAGCGGGGGGTAGCGGGCAATGAGCAGTTCTTC,CASSQGQRGVAGNEQFF
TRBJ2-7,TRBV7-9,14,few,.,TGTGCCAGCAGCTCACGAGGGAGAACCTACGAGCAGTACTTC,CASSSRGRTYEQYF
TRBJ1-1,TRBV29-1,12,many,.,TGCAGCGTTACAGGGATGAACACTGAAGCTTTCTTT,CSVTGMNTEAFF
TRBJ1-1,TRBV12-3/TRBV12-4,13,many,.,TGTGCCAGCAGGCCGGTCATGAACACTGAAGCTTTCTTT,CASRPVMNTEAFF
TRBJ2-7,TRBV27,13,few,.,TGTGCCAGCAGTTTATCGGCCAGGGGCGAGCAGTACTTC,CASSLSARGEQYF
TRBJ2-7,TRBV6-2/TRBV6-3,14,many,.,TGTGCCAGCAGTTACCAGGGACCCTCCTACGAGCAGTACTTC,CASSYQGPSYEQYF
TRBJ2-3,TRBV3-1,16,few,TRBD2,TGTGCCAGCAGCCAGCGTCCTAGCGGCACTACAGATACGCAGTATTTT,CASSQRPSGTTDTQYF
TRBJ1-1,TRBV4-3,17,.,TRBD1,TGCGCCAGCAGCCAAGGTTTCCCAGGACAGGTCATAACTGAAGCTTTCTTT,CASSQGFPGQVITEAFF
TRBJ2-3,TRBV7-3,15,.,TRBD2,TGTGCCAGCAGCTCCACGGGACTATACACAGATACGCAGTATTTT,CASSSTGLYTDTQYF
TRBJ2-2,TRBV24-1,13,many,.,TGTGCCACCAGTGATTGGACCACCGGGGAGCTGTTTTTT,CATSDWTTGELFF
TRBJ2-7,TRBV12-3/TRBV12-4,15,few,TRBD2,TGTGCCAGCACCTTTAGCGGGGGGCAGGCCTACGAGCAGTACTTC,CASTFSGGQAYEQYF
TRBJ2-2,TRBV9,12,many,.,TGTGCCAGCAGCGTGGGCACCGGGGAGCTGTTTTTT,CASSVGTGELFF
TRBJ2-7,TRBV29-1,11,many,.,TGCAGCGTTGAGGACGCCTACGAGCAGTACTTC,CSVEDAYEQYF
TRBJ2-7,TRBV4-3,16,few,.,TGCGCCAGCAGCCAAGATTGGGGGGGCGGGTACTACGAGCAGTACTTC,CASSQDWGGGYYEQYF
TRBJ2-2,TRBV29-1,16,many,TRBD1,TGCAGCGTCGAGGAGCAGACAGGGGATAGCACCGGGGAGCTGTTTTTT,CSVEEQTGDSTGELFF
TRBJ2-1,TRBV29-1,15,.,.,TGCAGCGTTGCGGCAGGATCAGGATCCTACAATGAGCAGTTCTTC,CSVAAGSGSYNEQFF
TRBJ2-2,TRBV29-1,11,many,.,TGCAGCGTCAGACTGTCCGGGGAGCTGTTTTTT,CSVRLSGELFF
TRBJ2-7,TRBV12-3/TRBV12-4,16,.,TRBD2,TGTGCCAGCAGCTGGGGGACTAGCGTGGGGGCCGATGAGCAGTACTTC,CASSWGTSVGADEQYF
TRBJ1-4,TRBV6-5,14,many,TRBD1,TGTGCCAGCAGTGGGGACAGGGGACGTGAAAAACTGTTTTTT,CASSGDRGREKLFF
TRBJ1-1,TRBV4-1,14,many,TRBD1,TGCGCCAGCAGCCAGACAGGGATGAACACTGAAGCTTTCTTT,CASSQTGMNTEAFF
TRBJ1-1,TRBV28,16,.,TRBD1,TGTGCCTCCCAAAAGGACAGGGGGTCCATGAACACTGAAGCTTTCTTT,CASQKDRGSMNTEAFF
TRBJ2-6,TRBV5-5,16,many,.,TGTGCCAGCAGCGAGGACAGTCACTCTGGGGCCAACGTCCTGACTTTC,CASSEDSHSGANVLTF
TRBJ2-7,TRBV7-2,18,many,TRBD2,TGTGCCAGCAGCTGGACGGCCCAAGCTAGCGGGCACTCCTACGAGCAGTACTTC,CASSWTAQASGHSYEQYF
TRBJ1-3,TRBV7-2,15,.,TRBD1,TGTGCCAGCAGCCGTGGGACAGGGGCTGGAAACACCATATATTTT,CASSRGTGAGNTIYF